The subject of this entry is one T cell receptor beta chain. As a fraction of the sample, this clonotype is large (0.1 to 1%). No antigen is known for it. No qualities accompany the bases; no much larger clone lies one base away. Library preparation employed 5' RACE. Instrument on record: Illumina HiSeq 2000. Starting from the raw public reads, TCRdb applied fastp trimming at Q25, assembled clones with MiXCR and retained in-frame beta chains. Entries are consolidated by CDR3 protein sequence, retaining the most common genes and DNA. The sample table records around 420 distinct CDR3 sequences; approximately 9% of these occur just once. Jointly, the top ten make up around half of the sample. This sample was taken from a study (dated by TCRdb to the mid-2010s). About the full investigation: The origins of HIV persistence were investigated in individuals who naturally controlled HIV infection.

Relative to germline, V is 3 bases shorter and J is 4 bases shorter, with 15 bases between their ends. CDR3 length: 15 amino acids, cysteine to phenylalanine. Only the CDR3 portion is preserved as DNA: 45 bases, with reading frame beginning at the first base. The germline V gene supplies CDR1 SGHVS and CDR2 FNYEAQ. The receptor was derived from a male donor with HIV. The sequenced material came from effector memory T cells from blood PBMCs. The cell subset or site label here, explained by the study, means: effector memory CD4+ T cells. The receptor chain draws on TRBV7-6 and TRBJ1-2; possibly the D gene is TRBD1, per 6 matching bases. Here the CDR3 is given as CASSFERGGRYGYTF. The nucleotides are TGTGCCAGCAGCTTCGAACGAGGGGGGCGCTATGGCTACACCTTC.